This record covers a single TCR beta chain. What it binds is unknown. Sequence data for DNA of cultured CD4+ T cells were generated by the Oncomine TCR Beta short-read assay. The source of extracted genomic DNA was cultured CD4+ T cells. Using its own MiXCR run on the PCR reads, TCRdb lists one record per CDR3 protein. Among 15,000 to 20,000 distinct CDR3 sequences listed, over 25% were seen once. Specified treatment: approximately 11-day PBMC culture with coronavirus spike peptide pools or control peptides (ViraFEST assay). Positive PCR dates spanned March to December 2020, predating US Alpha, Beta and Delta variants. The data are from a study of vaccination and CD4 T cells after COVID-19. Study-wide background: Typically, post-vaccine samples were obtained a median approximately 75 days after dose two, within a range of 14 to 241. Study results and limitations: Spike mono-reactivity was shown by 304 of 307 vaccine-specific clones in convalescent patients.

Trimming cost V 3 bases and J 3 bases, with 17 bases left between them. CDR1 is LNHDA and CDR2 is SQIVND in the germline V gene (reference sequence). CDR3 length: 17 residues. This chain uses TRBV19 with TRBJ1-4; D is unclear. Sequencing input: cultured CD4+ T cells from blood. The source of this sequence is a human donor with COVID-19. CDR3 sequence (DNA): TGTGCCAGTAGTATGGCGAGGGTTCGTCTGGCTAATGAAAAACTGTTTTTT. Translating gives CASSMARVRLANEKLFF.